The 11 T cell receptor beta chains below come from one sample, sequenced in a study of T cells in women clearing cervical HPV infection. Produced via immunoSEQ multiplex PCR; TCRdb's table is partial and in-frame only. Recorded for this sample: about 20,000 clones. Material for sequencing was blood buffy coat. These receptor sequences come from a woman between 18 and 70 years old with a cervical HPV16 infection that either progressed to CIN3+ or cleared (not recorded which).

In regard to this clone: The read terminates 3 residues before the CDR3 end, so the remaining end is supplied by the germline J gene. The chain joins TRBV12-3 or TRBV12-4 to TRBJ2-3; no clear D gene. The CDR3 sequence is 13 residues long. V was clipped by 3 bases and J by 0 bases, with 4 bases between them. The sequenced CDR3 bases are TGTGCCAGCAGTTTGGCTAGCACAGATACG. Its protein is CASSLASTDT. The entire CDR3 reads CASSLASTDTQYF.

Details on this clone: The read falls 3 residues short of the CDR3 end, and the missing part is taken from the germline J gene. V is TRBV7-2 and J is TRBJ2-7, with D perhaps TRBD2 (6 bases). This CDR3 is 15 amino acids long. Germline V gene sequence: CDR1 SGHTA, CDR2 FQGNSA. Trimming took off 0 bases at V and 3 bases at J, with 12 bases between the two ends. The sequenced CDR3 bases are TGTGCCAGCAGCTTAGCTTCGGGGGTTGGCTACGAG. This encodes CASSLASGVGYE. The complete CDR3 reads CASSLASGVGYEQYF.

For this clone: Read data end 3 residues before the CDR3 end; the end is taken from the germline J gene. The J gene is TRBJ2-7, the V gene TRBV19; D not certain. This CDR3 region has 14 residues. V was cut by 5 bases and J by 1 base, with 12 bases left in between. Germline lookup yields CDR1 LNHDA and CDR2 SQIVND (reference sequence). CDR3 bases read: TGTGCCAGTAGTCCCCAGAGACTTTCCTACGAG. Translation: CASSPQRLSYE. The whole CDR3 region reads CASSPQRLSYEQYF. Looking up the rest from reference TRBV19 and TRBJ2-7 gives the full variable domain: DGGITQSPKYLFRKEGQNVTLSCEQNLNHDAMYWYRQDPGQGLRLIYYSQIVNDFQKGDIAEGYSVSREKKESFPLTVTSAQKNPTAFYLCASSPQRLSYEQYFGPGTRLTVT.

Comment on this clone: Read sequence stops 3 residues before the CDR3 end, and the germline J gene provides the missing end. The J gene is TRBJ2-3, the V gene TRBV4-1; no firm D call. The V and J ends lost 1 base and 6 bases respectively, with 8 bases between them. Germline CDR1 is MGHRA and CDR2 is YSYEKL. This CDR3 spans 13 amino acids. The CDR3 bases that were read are TGCGCCAGCAGCCAAGTCCGAGGTGATACG. Protein sequence: CASSQVRGDT. The full CDR3 reads CASSQVRGDTQYF.

A word on this clone: The CDR3 end falls 3 residues outside the read, so it is completed with the germline J gene. This rearrangement joins TRBV6-1 to TRBJ2-2; D is ambiguous. Germline V gene sequence: CDR1 MNHNS, CDR2 SASEGT. CDR3 length equals 17 residues. V lost 5 bases to trimming and J lost 1 base, with 17 bases between them. CDR3 protein: CASSKDRRQMNTGELFF. CDR3 DNA (partial): TGTGCCAGCAGTAAAGACCGGCGGCAGATGAACACCGGGGAG.

Note on this clone: The read terminates 3 residues before the CDR3 end, so the remaining end is supplied by the germline J gene. This chain uses TRBV19 with TRBJ2-6; possible D gene TRBD2, 6 bases. Germline CDR1 is LNHDA and CDR2 is SQIVND (reference sequence). The CDR3 length is 18 residues. V was clipped by 5 bases and J by 0 bases, with 17 bases between them. The CDR3 loop reads CASSAGGRESSGANVLTF. The sequenced CDR3 bases are TGTGCCAGTAGTGCCGGGGGACGGGAGTCCTCTGGGGCCAACGTC.

Comments on this clone: The read terminates 3 residues before the CDR3 end, so the remaining end is supplied by the germline J gene. The V gene is TRBV19, the J gene TRBJ1-5; possibly TRBD1 for D (6 bases). This CDR3 comprises 16 residues. CDR1 and CDR2 (germline): LNHDA, SQIVND (reference sequence). The ends were cut back, 3 bases at V and 3 bases at J, with 15 bases in the middle. The CDR3 is CASSMGSPGANQPQHF. The sequenced part of the CDR3 DNA is TGTGCCAGTAGTATGGGGTCCCCAGGGGCCAATCAGCCC. Variable domain in full (rest from reference TRBV19 and TRBJ1-5): DGGITQSPKYLFRKEGQNVTLSCEQNLNHDAMYWYRQDPGQGLRLIYYSQIVNDFQKGDIAEGYSVSREKKESFPLTVTSAQKNPTAFYLCASSMGSPGANQPQHFGDGTRLSIL.

Turning to this clone: Sequencing ends 3 residues short of the CDR3 end; the germline J gene provides the rest. V and J are TRBV6-1 and TRBJ2-3; a weak D match, TRBD1 (6 bases). V lost 4 bases, J lost 3 bases, and 14 bases lay in between. CDR3 length: 15 residues. Germline V gene lookup returns CDR1 MNHNS and CDR2 SASEGT. CDR3 DNA, as far as it was read: TGTGCCAGCAGTGGTCAGGGGATTCGAACAGATACG. Translating gives CASSGQGIRTDT. In full, the CDR3 reads CASSGQGIRTDTQYF.

Regarding this clone: The observed sequence ends 3 residues before the CDR3 terminus, with the missing tail filled in from the germline J gene. The chain joins TRBV20-1 to TRBJ2-3, with TRBD1 matching 8 bases. This CDR3 has 15 amino acids. Germline loops: CDR1 DFQATT, CDR2 SNEGSKA (reference sequence). After removal of 5 bases from V and 3 bases from J, the junction contained 10 bases not matched to a gene. The CDR3 sequence: CSAGPGQGWTDTQYF. CDR3 DNA (partial): TGCAGTGCTGGACCCGGACAGGGTTGGACAGATACG.

This CDR3 reads CASSLARDGTQYF. The CDR3 bases that were read are TGTGCCAGCAGCTTAGCCAGGGATGGGACC. The gene calls are TRBV7-2 and TRBJ2-5, with D maybe TRBD1 (5 bases). The read gets to within 3 residues of the CDR3 end, and the germline J gene fills in the rest. Trimming left V 0 bases short and J 7 bases short, with 9 bases between. The germline gives CDR1 SGHTA, CDR2 FQGNSA. The CDR3 has 13 residues.

With regard to this clone: The read comes to an end 3 residues before the CDR3 does, leaving the germline J gene to fill in the end. The chain combines TRBV7-2 with TRBJ2-7, with 7 positions matching TRBD2. V gave up 0 bases and J gave up 2 bases; unmatched junction bases: 1. Per the germline V gene, CDR1 is SGHTA and CDR2 is FQGNSA. The CDR3 extends over 14 amino acids. The sequenced part of the CDR3 DNA is TGTGCCAGCAGCTTAGCAGGACTAGCCTACGAG. Amino acid sequence: CASSLAGLAYE. The full CDR3 protein is CASSLAGLAYEQYF.